One sample yielded the 30 T cell receptor beta chains listed below, sequenced in a study of control samples from healthy donors and cancer patients. The repertoire was sequenced with immunoSEQ multiplex PCR; TCRdb's copy has only in-frame clones and lacks some. The sample comprises 130,000 or so clones, 80% to 95% of which are singletons, and 5.5% to 7% rests with the top ten. The sequenced material came from blood. Source of these receptors: a man between 18 and 35 years old in good health.

The CDR3 region has the DNA TGTGCCAGCACCCCCGGGACGTTCTCTGGAAACACCATATATTTT. It encodes CASTPGTFSGNTIYF. The chain links TRBV6-6 to TRBJ1-3, with D possibly TRBD1 on 5 matching bases. CDR1 is MNHNY and CDR2 is SVGAGI in the germline V gene (reference sequence). CDR3 length: 15 residues. Trimming removed 7 bases at V and 0 bases at J, with 13 bases between.

The chain is built from TRBV7-2 and TRBJ2-1, with 8 nucleotides matching TRBD2. Germline CDR1 reads SGHTA; CDR2 reads FQGNSA. The length of the CDR3 is 17 residues. The junction had 16 bases not matched to a gene; V was cut back by 2 bases and J by 10 bases. CDR3 loop: CASSLQPGLGGSREQFF. The CDR3 DNA is TGTGCCAGCAGCTTACAGCCGGGACTAGGGGGGTCTAGGGAGCAGTTCTTC.

This chain joins TRBV20-1 and TRBJ1-2; D call uncertain. CDR1 is DFQATT and CDR2 is SNEGSKA in the germline V gene (reference sequence). Trimming shortened V by 3 bases and J by 2 bases, and 10 bases separated the two germline ends. This CDR3 has 13 residues. The CDR3 bases are TGCAGTGCTAGTGCAGAATCCAACTATGGCTACACCTTC. Its translation is CSASAESNYGYTF.

The chain carries TRBV18 and TRBJ1-3, with D maybe TRBD1 (5 bases). Trimming took off 3 bases at V and 0 bases at J, with 12 bases between the two ends. Germline CDR1 and CDR2: KGHSH and LQKENI. This CDR3 has 16 residues. In DNA form, the CDR3 reads TGTGCCAGCTCACCCAATAGGGGCCACTCTGGAAACACCATATATTTT. It codes for CASSPNRGHSGNTIYF.

The J gene is TRBJ2-4, the V gene TRBV11-2; 8 nucleotides match TRBD1. V shed 7 bases and J 3 bases; nucleotides not matched to a gene: 11. The CDR3 is 16 amino acids. Germline CDR1 reads SGHAT; CDR2 reads FQNNGV. This chain's CDR3 is CASTNWLGQDKNIQYF. CDR3 bases: TGTGCCAGCACCAACTGGCTGGGACAGGACAAAAACATTCAGTACTTC.

The V gene is TRBV29-1, the J gene TRBJ1-1; 8 bases line up with TRBD1. This CDR3 is 14 amino acids long. J was trimmed by 3 bases and V by 3 bases; bases with no gene match: 6. The V gene's germline CDR1 is SQVTM and CDR2 ANQGSEA. The CDR3 bases are TGCAGCGTTGAGGGGCAGGGGGCGCACACTGAAGCTTTCTTT. Protein: CSVEGQGAHTEAFF. The full variable domain, completed using reference TRBV29-1 and TRBJ1-1, is SAVISQKPSRDICQRGTSLTIQCQVDSQVTMMFWYRQQPGQSLTLIATANQGSEATYESGFVIDKFPISRPNLTFSTLTVSNMSPEDSSIYLCSVEGQGAHTEAFFGQGTRLTVV.

The chain combines TRBV5-1 with TRBJ1-3, with a tentative D call TRBD1 (5 bases). The V end lost 4 bases, the J end lost 0 bases, and 14 bases lay between the germline ends. Germline CDR1 is SGHRS and CDR2 is YFSETQ. The CDR3 contains 16 residues. CDR3 sequence (DNA): TGCGCCAGCAGCCGGGACCTTGTCCACTCTGGAAACACCATATATTTT. Translating gives CASSRDLVHSGNTIYF.

This chain connects TRBV5-4 to TRBJ2-1, with TRBD1 matching over 8 bases. Looked up from germline, CDR1 is SGHNT and CDR2 is YYREEE (reference sequence). This CDR3 has 15 amino acids. J gave up 0 bases and V 4 bases, and 3 bases lay outside the gene matches. CDR3: CASSLDRGSYNEQFF. CDR3 nucleotide sequence: TGTGCCAGCAGCCTAGACAGGGGCTCCTACAATGAGCAGTTCTTC. Full variable domain (outside the CDR3, taken from reference TRBV5-4 and TRBJ2-1): ETGVTQSPTHLIKTRGQQVTLRCSSQSGHNTVSWYQQALGQGPQFIFQYYREEENGRGNFPPRFSGLQFPNYSSELNVNALELDDSALYLCASSLDRGSYNEQFFGPGTRLTVL.

The chain is built from TRBV23-1 and TRBJ2-3; no clear D. TRBV23-1 is reported as an ORF; its role is uncertain. V gave up 4 bases and J gave up 4 bases, with 15 bases separating them. This CDR3 is built from 15 residues. In nucleotides, the CDR3 is TGCGCCAGCAGTCCGGCTGAAACACTCCCAGATACGCAGTATTTT. It encodes CASSPAETLPDTQYF.

The chain carries TRBV6-1 and TRBJ2-7; D is ambiguous. Germline lookup yields CDR1 MNHNS and CDR2 SASEGT. This CDR3 has 15 residues. Trimming took off 3 bases at V and 3 bases at J, with 15 bases between the two ends. The CDR3, as DNA: TGTGCCAGCAGTGAGTTGGGGATTTGGAGCTACGAGCAGTACTTC. Translated, it gives CASSELGIWSYEQYF.

This sequence joins TRBV27 and TRBJ2-2, with D possibly matching TRBD1 (6 bases). From germline, CDR1 is MNHEY and CDR2 SMNVEV (reference sequence). Trimming took 0 bases from V and 6 from J, leaving 14 bases between them. The CDR3 totals 16 residues. The chain's CDR3 is CASSLSPGAGAGELFF. The CDR3 DNA sequence: TGTGCCAGCAGTTTATCGCCAGGGGCCGGGGCCGGGGAGCTGTTTTTT.

This chain uses TRBV5-1 with TRBJ2-2, with D possibly being TRBD2 (6 bases). The CDR3 is 15 residues long. V was clipped by 3 bases and J by 1 base, with 10 bases between them. Germline CDR1 reads SGHRS; CDR2 reads YFSETQ. CDR3 DNA sequence: TGCGCCAGCAGCTCCCGACTAGGGAACACCGGGGAGCTGTTTTTT. It is translated as CASSSRLGNTGELFF.

In DNA, the CDR3 is TGTGCCGCTGCCACAGGGGCTGGAAACACCATATATTTT. Its protein is CAAATGAGNTIYF. This rearrangement joins TRBV5-4 to TRBJ1-3; 7 nucleotides agree with TRBD1. Germline V CDR1 and CDR2: SGHNT, YYREEE (reference sequence). CDR3 size: 13 residues. V was clipped by 10 bases and J by 2 bases; unmatched bases: 6.

The sample holds one count of this clone. The V call is TRBV9, the J call TRBJ2-3; the match to TRBD1 covers 7 bases. With 4 bases clipped from V and 5 bases from J, the junction kept 7 bases outside the gene matches. The CDR3 sequence is 14 residues long. Germline CDR1 SGDLS, CDR2 YYNGEE. The DNA of the CDR3 is TGTGCCAGCAGCATACAGGGGTACAGAGATACGCAGTATTTT. It codes for CASSIQGYRDTQYF. Looking up the rest from reference TRBV9 and TRBJ2-3 gives the full variable domain: DSGVTQTPKHLITATGQRVTLRCSPRSGDLSVYWYQQSLDQGLQFLIQYYNGEERAKGNILERFSAQQFPDLHSELNLSSLELGDSALYFCASSIQGYRDTQYFGPGTRLTVL.

V usage is TRBV30 and J usage is TRBJ1-2; perhaps TRBD1 as D (6 bases). CDR3 length: 13 residues. The germline V and J ends were trimmed by 3 bases and 5 bases, with 13 bases remaining between them. The germline CDR1 and CDR2 sequences are GTSNPN and SVGIG (reference sequence). The CDR3 here is CAWSRTVLYGYTF. Written as DNA, the CDR3 is TGTGCCTGGAGCAGGACAGTTCTATATGGCTACACCTTC.

V is TRBV13 and J is TRBJ2-7, with 8 bases identical to TRBD2. In germline, CDR1 is PRHDT, CDR2 FYEKMQ (reference sequence). This CDR3 spans 15 amino acids. Trimming cost V 5 bases and J 4 bases; bases outside gene matches: 10. CDR3 sequence reads: CASSPRRTSRYEQYF. In DNA form, the CDR3 reads TGTGCCAGCAGCCCGCGACGGACTAGCAGGTACGAGCAGTACTTC.

The V gene is TRBV15, the J gene TRBJ2-5; 12 nucleotides match TRBD2. Germline V gene sequence: CDR1 LNHNV, CDR2 YYDKDF (reference sequence). The ends lost 2 bases at V and 4 bases at J; junction bases unmatched: 8. The CDR3 extends over 17 amino acids. CDR3 protein: CATSRMASGGAGETQYF. CDR3 sequence (DNA): TGTGCCACCAGCAGAATGGCTAGCGGGGGGGCAGGAGAGACCCAGTACTTC.

This chain joins TRBV27 and TRBJ1-6; possible D gene TRBD1, 6 bases. The CDR3 totals 16 residues. Per the germline V gene, CDR1 is MNHEY and CDR2 is SMNVEV (reference sequence). Trimming pared 2 bases from V and 0 bases from J, leaving 8 bases between. The CDR3 DNA follows: TGTGCCAGCAGTTTAGACAGGAGCTCCTATAATTCACCCCTCCACTTT. This codes for CASSLDRSSYNSPLHF.

The gene calls are TRBV9 and TRBJ1-5, with D maybe TRBD1 (5 bases). CDR3 length: 14 residues. Between the trimmed V and J ends, which lost 5 bases and 3 bases, there was a span of 12 bases. Germline values: CDR1 SGDLS, CDR2 YYNGEE. The CDR3 loop reads CASSFTGDNQPQHF. DNA for the CDR3: TGTGCCAGCAGTTTCACAGGAGACAATCAGCCCCAGCATTTT. The full variable domain, in which reference TRBV9 and TRBJ1-5 provide the parts outside the CDR3, is DSGVTQTPKHLITATGQRVTLRCSPRSGDLSVYWYQQSLDQGLQFLIQYYNGEERAKGNILERFSAQQFPDLHSELNLSSLELGDSALYFCASSFTGDNQPQHFGDGTRLSIL.

The V call is TRBV25-1, the J call TRBJ1-2; TRBD1 might be the D (6 bases). With 3 bases removed from V and 8 bases from J, the gap between germline ends came to 13 bases. Germline V gene sequence: CDR1 MGHDK, CDR2 SYGVNS. The CDR3 spans 13 residues. The CDR3: CASSDSRGGGYTF. CDR3 coding DNA: TGTGCCAGCAGTGATAGCAGGGGAGGGGGCTACACCTTC.

This chain uses TRBV29-1 with TRBJ2-3; D remains ambiguous. Trimming removed 4 bases from V and 2 bases from J, with 7 bases in between. The CDR3 is 12 amino acids. Germline loops: CDR1 SQVTM, CDR2 ANQGSEA. The CDR3 region has the DNA TGCAGCGTTGTTCAGAACACAGATACGCAGTATTTT. As protein: CSVVQNTDTQYF.

The rearrangement links TRBV5-4 to TRBJ2-3; possibly TRBD2 for D (6 bases). The V and J ends lost 2 bases and 0 bases respectively, with 10 bases between them. Germline-derived CDR1 and CDR2 are SGHNT and YYREEE (reference sequence). The CDR3 runs to 15 residues. The CDR3 bases are TGTGCCAGCAGCTTAGCTGCGGGGAGCACAGATACGCAGTATTTT. It encodes CASSLAAGSTDTQYF.

J is TRBJ1-1 and V is TRBV5-6, with no clear D. Trimming pared 1 base from V and 10 bases from J, leaving 17 bases between. Looked up from germline, CDR1 is SGHDT and CDR2 is YYEEEE. The CDR3 runs to 14 residues. CDR3: CASSLFETWMGAFF. CDR3 in DNA: TGTGCCAGCAGCTTGTTTGAGACATGGATGGGAGCTTTCTTT.

The chain carries TRBV6-6 and TRBJ1-6; the D is unclear. Germline CDR1 reads MNHNY; CDR2 reads SVGAGI (reference sequence). The CDR3 is 14 residues long. Between the trimmed V and J ends, which lost 2 bases and 12 bases, there was a span of 14 bases. CDR3 region: CASSYDARQGPLHF. CDR3 DNA sequence: TGTGCCAGCAGTTACGATGCCAGACAAGGACCCCTCCACTTT.

The table lists this clone with a count of one. This chain links TRBV15 with TRBJ1-5; 9 nucleotides agree with TRBD1. The length of the CDR3 is 16 residues. Germline V gives CDR1 LNHNV, CDR2 YYDKDF (reference sequence). V gave up 0 bases and J gave up 4 bases; unmatched junction bases: 4. CDR3 DNA sequence: TGTGCCACCAGCAGAGACCCGGGACAGGGAAATCAGCCCCAGCATTTT. This codes for CATSRDPGQGNQPQHF. The complete variable domain, with remaining parts taken from reference TRBV15 and TRBJ1-5, reads DAMVIQNPRYQVTQFGKPVTLSCSQTLNHNVMYWYQQKSSQAPKLLFHYYDKDFNNEADTPDNFQSRRPNTSFCFLDIRSPGLGDTAMYLCATSRDPGQGNQPQHFGDGTRLSIL.

The chain couples TRBV6-5 to TRBJ2-7; no firm D call. Trimming cost V 4 bases and J 0 bases, with 10 bases left between them. The CDR3 is 14 amino acids. CDR1 is MNHEY and CDR2 is SVGAGI in the germline V gene. CDR3 sequence (DNA): TGTGCCAGCAGTTTACGGCTTAGCTCCTACGAGCAGTACTTC. This encodes CASSLRLSSYEQYF.

The genes are TRBV27 and TRBJ1-1; 7 bases map to TRBD1. The germline CDR1 and CDR2 sequences are MNHEY and SMNVEV (reference sequence). Trimming cost V 5 bases and J 4 bases; bases outside gene matches: 7. The CDR3 loop spans 14 amino acids. As DNA, the CDR3 is TGTGCCAGCAGTGAAAGGGGGCCGGGCACTGAAGCTTTCTTT. It codes for CASSERGPGTEAFF.

The chain links TRBV2 to TRBJ2-3; unclear D gene. The CDR3 totals 15 residues. CDR1 is SNHLY and CDR2 is FYNNEI in the germline V gene. With 2 bases removed from V and 6 bases from J, the gap between germline ends came to 15 bases. In DNA, the CDR3 is TGTGCCAGCAGTGAACAACCCCCTAAAACGGATACGCAGTATTTT. This sequence encodes CASSEQPPKTDTQYF.

The chain employs TRBV9 and TRBJ2-3, with a possible D match to TRBD2 (5 bases). The CDR3 covers 16 residues. Germline V lookup: CDR1 SGDLS, CDR2 YYNGEE. The ends were cut back, 1 base at V and 6 bases at J, with 18 bases in the middle. CDR3 protein: CASSVTYRFRRDTQYF. The CDR3 coding sequence is TGTGCCAGCAGCGTAACTTATAGGTTCCGGAGGGATACGCAGTATTTT.

This chain connects TRBV5-6 to TRBJ2-7; 8 bases match TRBD1. Per the germline V gene, CDR1 is SGHDT and CDR2 is YYEEEE. The length of the CDR3 is 15 residues. The trim removed 4 bases at V and 5 bases at J, leaving 11 bases unmatched. CDR3 amino acids: CASSPVDGQGHEQYF. The CDR3 bases are TGTGCCAGCAGCCCTGTGGATGGACAGGGTCACGAGCAGTACTTC. Full variable domain (remainder filled in from reference TRBV5-6 and TRBJ2-7): DAGVTQSPTHLIKTRGQQVTLRCSPKSGHDTVSWYQQALGQGPQFIFQYYEEEERQRGNFPDRFSGHQFPNYSSELNVNALLLGDSALYLCASSPVDGQGHEQYFGPGTRLTVT.